The 31 T cell receptor beta chains below come from one sample, sequenced in a study of a mutant IDH1 vaccine in newly diagnosed glioma. These receptors have no known antigen. Regarding time point: week 11, during vaccination. All doses held 300 ug of mutant IDH1 20-mer peptide, with topical imiquimod. The method was immunoSEQ multiplex PCR; TCRdb's version includes in-frame clones alone and lacks a portion of them. Among approximately 61,000 clones listed, around 80% were seen once. Sequencing used PBMCs, obtained from a glioma patient whose treatment included an IDH1 peptide vaccine. These receptors were collected from a man in his fifties with glioma.

The sample holds a few counts of this clone. The V and J genes are TRBV7-8 and TRBJ1-4; no firm D call. Per germline, CDR1 SGHVS and CDR2 FQNEAQ. V lost 1 base and J 5 bases, leaving 5 bases between the germline ends. CDR3 length equals 13 residues. The CDR3 bases are TGTGCCAGCAGCTTAGGACGGAATGAAAAACTGTTTTTT. Translating gives CASSLGRNEKLFF. Variable domain in full (rest from reference TRBV7-8 and TRBJ1-4): GAGVSQSPRYKVAKRGQDVALRCDPISGHVSLFWYQQALGQGPEFLTYFQNEAQLDKSGLPSDRFFAERPEGSVSTLKIQRTQQEDSAVYLCASSLGRNEKLFFGSGTQLSVL.

The genes are TRBV5-1 and TRBJ2-5; 7 nucleotides line up with TRBD2. The CDR3 contains 14 residues. Looked up from germline, CDR1 is SGHRS and CDR2 is YFSETQ. V was pared by 2 bases and J by 4 bases, with 5 bases of the junction left unmatched. The CDR3: CASSLERGGETQYF. The CDR3 DNA follows: TGCGCCAGCAGCTTAGAGCGGGGAGGAGAGACCCAGTACTTC.

The J gene is TRBJ2-2, the V gene TRBV5-4; 7 bases are a match to TRBD2. Germline-derived CDR1 and CDR2 are SGHNT and YYREEE (reference sequence). This CDR3 comprises 16 residues. The trim removed 0 bases at V and 0 bases at J, leaving 2 bases unmatched. CDR3 bases: TGTGCCAGCAGCTTGGGGCTAGCGGCGAACACCGGGGAGCTGTTTTTT. Amino acids: CASSLGLAANTGELFF.

The chain uses TRBV7-8 and TRBJ2-6; TRBD2 is a possible D gene (6 bases). The CDR3 extends over 19 amino acids. The germline gives CDR1 SGHVS, CDR2 FQNEAQ. V was pared by 5 bases and J by 1 base, with 21 bases between. CDR3 bases: TGTGCCAGCAGCCTCTGGGGAGGTCTCGACCCATCTGGGGCCAACGTCCTGACTTTC. The encoded protein is CASSLWGGLDPSGANVLTF.

The genes are TRBV7-9 and TRBJ2-7, with TRBD1 matching over 8 bases. CDR1 SEHNR and CDR2 FQNEAQ come from the germline V gene (reference sequence). The CDR3 loop spans 15 amino acids. The V and J ends lost 2 bases and 6 bases, in that order; junction bases with no gene match: 9. In DNA form, the CDR3 reads TGTGCCAGCAGCTTAAAGGGGCAGGGGGCCGGCGAGCAGTACTTC. Residues: CASSLKGQGAGEQYF.

The chain uses TRBV9 and TRBJ2-1; D perhaps matches TRBD1 (6 bases). CDR3 size: 16 residues. Germline V gene lookup returns CDR1 SGDLS and CDR2 YYNGEE. Trimming took off 3 bases at V and 0 bases at J, with 13 bases between the two ends. In nucleotides, the CDR3 is TGTGCCAGCAGCGGTTCGGGACAAACCTCCTACAATGAGCAGTTCTTC. Its protein is CASSGSGQTSYNEQFF.

The CDR3 spells CASSLGRNYGYTF. The CDR3 region has the DNA TGTGCCAGCAGCTTAGGCAGAAACTATGGCTACACCTTC. This chain links TRBV11-1 with TRBJ1-2, with D unclear. CDR1 is SGHAT, CDR2 FQDESV, per germline (reference sequence). The CDR3 spans 13 residues. The V gene lost 1 base and the J gene lost 2 bases, with 5 bases spanning the gap.

This clone was detected only a few times. The chain employs TRBV25-1 and TRBJ1-5; D gene ambiguous. Germline assignment: CDR1 MGHDK and CDR2 SYGVNS. The CDR3 is 12 residues long. Trimming removed 5 bases from V and 11 bases from J, with 13 bases in between. The CDR3 DNA is TGTGCCAGCAGTAAAGATGGGTTGGCCCAGCATTTT. Encoded protein: CASSKDGLAQHF.

This clone was observed a few times. The chain uses TRBV10-3 and TRBJ1-3; 7 positions match TRBD1. Germline V gives CDR1 ENHRY, CDR2 SYGVKD. The J segment lost 2 bases and the V segment lost 10 bases, leaving 8 bases of the junction unmatched. This CDR3 region has 14 residues. In DNA, the CDR3 is TGTGCCACCCTCGAACAGGGGCCTGGAAACACCATATATTTT. Protein: CATLEQGPGNTIYF.

This clone was counted only a few times. The V and J genes are TRBV28 and TRBJ1-2, with D maybe TRBD1 (6 bases). CDR1 is MDHEN and CDR2 is SYDVKM in the germline V gene. V was clipped by 6 bases and J by 4 bases, with 18 bases between them. The CDR3 totals 15 residues. The CDR3 nucleotides read TGTGCCAGCAGCTCTGGGGGGCAGGTGACCTATGGCTACACCTTC. Its protein product is CASSSGGQVTYGYTF.

This chain links TRBV29-1 with TRBJ1-2, with D perhaps TRBD1 (5 bases). CDR3 length: 12 residues. Trimming pared 6 bases from V and 4 bases from J, leaving 12 bases between. The germline CDR1 and CDR2 sequences are SQVTM and ANQGSEA. The CDR3 protein is CSVTALTYGYTF. The CDR3 DNA reads as TGCAGCGTGACAGCTTTAACCTATGGCTACACCTTC.

The rearrangement joins TRBV6-6 to TRBJ2-2, with 9 bases identical to TRBD2. The CDR3 length is 16 residues. With V trimmed by 5 bases and J by 3 bases, 7 bases remained unmatched. CDR1 and CDR2 (germline): MNHNY, SVGAGI (reference sequence). The CDR3 region is CASSGAGGRDTGELFF. The CDR3, as DNA: TGTGCCAGCAGTGGCGCGGGGGGGCGGGACACCGGGGAGCTGTTTTTT.

The chain joins TRBV5-1 to TRBJ2-5; 8 bases are a match to TRBD1. Germline V CDR1 and CDR2: SGHRS, YFSETQ. V trimming: 1 base; J trimming: 5 bases; junction bases outside the gene matches: 10. This CDR3 spans 16 amino acids. CDR3 protein: CASSLSLGQGWETQYF. DNA for the CDR3: TGCGCCAGCAGCTTGTCCTTAGGACAGGGCTGGGAGACCCAGTACTTC.

V is TRBV6-5 and J is TRBJ1-1; D is unresolved. V lost 0 bases, J lost 0 bases, and 8 bases lay in between. The germline V gene has CDR1 MNHEY and CDR2 SVGAGI. This CDR3 spans 15 amino acids. CDR3 residues: CASSYSGVLNTEAFF. Here the CDR3 DNA reads TGTGCCAGCAGTTACTCCGGGGTCCTGAACACTGAAGCTTTCTTT.

V usage is TRBV11-3 and J usage is TRBJ2-6, with a weak D call TRBD1 (6 bases). The ends were cut back, 5 bases at V and 0 bases at J, with 14 bases in the middle. The CDR3 covers 17 residues. Germline loops: CDR1 SGHNT, CDR2 YENEEA. CDR3 DNA: TGTGCCAGCAGCCCTGGACAGATCTACTCTGGGGCCAACGTCCTGACTTTC. Translation: CASSPGQIYSGANVLTF.

V usage is TRBV7-9 and J usage is TRBJ2-3, with no clear D. Germline V CDR1 and CDR2: SEHNR, FQNEAQ (reference sequence). The CDR3 extends over 16 amino acids. V was pared by 5 bases and J by 5 bases, with 20 bases between. CDR3 coding DNA: TGTGCCAGCAGCAGTCAGGTCGGGTTTGGGGAAGATACGCAGTATTTT. Its translation is CASSSQVGFGEDTQYF.

This clone appeared a single time. J is TRBJ2-7 and V is TRBV18; 9 positions agree with TRBD1. J gave up 5 bases and V 6 bases, and 11 bases lay outside the gene matches. Per the germline V gene, CDR1 is KGHSH and CDR2 is LQKENI. The CDR3 contains 15 residues. Here the CDR3 reads CASSRGQGTYNEQYF. DNA of the CDR3: TGTGCCAGCTCCCGAGGACAGGGGACCTACAACGAGCAGTACTTC. Full variable domain (remainder filled in from reference TRBV18 and TRBJ2-7): NAGVMQNPRHLVRRRGQEARLRCSPMKGHSHVYWYRQLPEEGLKFMVYLQKENIIDESGMPKERFSAEFPKEGPSILRIQQVVRGDSAAYFCASSRGQGTYNEQYFGPGTRLTVT.

This chain links TRBV10-3 with TRBJ1-1; no reliable D call. Germline CDR1 ENHRY, CDR2 SYGVKD. The germline V and J ends were trimmed by 5 bases and 8 bases, with 9 bases remaining between them. The CDR3 is 11 amino acids. DNA for the CDR3: TGTGCCATCAGTAGCCGGGAGGAAGCTTTCTTT. Its translation: CAISSREEAFF.

This sequence joins TRBV28 and TRBJ2-7; D is unclear. Deletions cut 6 bases from V and 2 bases from J, with 14 bases between. Germline V lookup: CDR1 MDHEN, CDR2 SYDVKM. The CDR3 sequence is 14 residues long. CDR3 region: CASSPDFSAYEQYF. CDR3 DNA sequence: TGTGCCAGCAGCCCAGACTTCTCTGCCTACGAGCAGTACTTC.

This clone was seen only a few times. CDR3 loop: CASSLFRDTQYF. In DNA, the CDR3 is TGTGCCAGCAGCTTATTCCGAGATACGCAGTATTTT. This chain links TRBV7-2 with TRBJ2-3, with D unclear. Germline CDR1 is SGHTA and CDR2 is FQGNSA. The length of the CDR3 is 12 residues. The V and J ends lost 2 bases and 5 bases respectively, with 5 bases between them.

This clone is medium-sized within its sample. This chain joins TRBV6-5 and TRBJ1-2; TRBD1 might be the D (6 bases). The ends were cut back, 4 bases at V and 3 bases at J, with 12 bases in the middle. In germline, CDR1 is MNHEY, CDR2 SVGAGI. There are 14 residues in the CDR3. This CDR3 reads CASSSTGADYGYTF. The CDR3 DNA reads TGTGCCAGCAGTTCCACGGGGGCAGACTATGGCTACACCTTC.

This clone was counted only a few times. This chain links TRBV9 with TRBJ2-3; D ambiguous. This CDR3 is 15 amino acids long. Trimming removed 0 bases from V and 0 bases from J, with 8 bases in between. From germline, CDR1 is SGDLS and CDR2 YYNGEE. The DNA for the CDR3 is TGTGCCAGCAGCGTAGGGTCGCTCAGCACAGATACGCAGTATTTT. Its translation: CASSVGSLSTDTQYF.

The gene calls are TRBV5-4 and TRBJ2-5; 11 nucleotides match TRBD1. The germline CDR1 and CDR2 sequences are SGHNT and YYREEE (reference sequence). Germline trimming cut 3 bases from V and 5 bases from J; bases unmatched to any gene: 6. The CDR3 has 15 amino acids. The chain's CDR3 is CASSSGRDRGETQYF. The CDR3 DNA follows: TGTGCCAGCAGCTCGGGTCGGGACAGGGGGGAGACCCAGTACTTC.

The CDR3 spells CASSDGPDIQYF. The CDR3 DNA reads TGTGCCAGCAGTGACGGACCGGACATTCAGTACTTC. The genes are TRBV6-4 and TRBJ2-4, with D hard to call. Germline lookup yields CDR1 MRHNA and CDR2 SNTAGT. CDR3 size: 12 residues. V was clipped by 2 bases and J by 8 bases, with 7 bases between them.

The J gene is TRBJ2-1, the V gene TRBV28; TRBD2 agrees at 8 bases. From germline, CDR1 is MDHEN and CDR2 SYDVKM. Germline trimming cut 5 bases from V and 7 bases from J; bases unmatched to any gene: 7. CDR3 length equals 14 residues. CDR3 bases: TGTGCCAGCAGTCCAGCGGGAGCTCCAAATGAGCAGTTCTTC. This encodes CASSPAGAPNEQFF.

The chain links TRBV27 to TRBJ1-5, with TRBD1 as a possible D gene (5 bases). Trimming shortened V by 6 bases and J by 9 bases, and 15 bases separated the two germline ends. The germline gives CDR1 MNHEY, CDR2 SMNVEV (reference sequence). The CDR3 covers 13 residues. The CDR3 loop reads CASRPGGSTPQHF. CDR3 coding DNA: TGTGCCAGCAGACCCGGGGGTTCTACGCCCCAGCATTTT.

This chain joins TRBV11-3 and TRBJ2-7, with D perhaps matching TRBD2 (6 bases). The V end lost 2 bases, the J end lost 1 base, and 12 bases lay between the germline ends. The CDR3 spans 15 residues. Germline V CDR1 and CDR2: SGHNT, YENEEA. The CDR3 DNA reads TGTGCCAGCAGCTTATCGGGCGGGGAATCCTACGAGCAGTACTTC. This translates into CASSLSGGESYEQYF.

This clone has a handful of counts. The gene calls are TRBV6-1 and TRBJ1-1, with 7 bases aligning to TRBD1. Per germline, CDR1 MNHNS and CDR2 SASEGT. The V segment lost 6 bases and the J segment 0 bases; nucleotides outside the gene matches: 4. The length of the CDR3 is 14 residues. The CDR3 sequence: CASRRQGMNTEAFF. CDR3 bases: TGTGCCAGCAGGAGACAGGGAATGAACACTGAAGCTTTCTTT.

This chain connects TRBV7-8 to TRBJ1-1; D not resolved. Deletions cut 5 bases from V and 8 bases from J, with 9 bases between. The CDR3 runs to 11 residues. CDR1 and CDR2 (germline): SGHVS, FQNEAQ. The DNA of the CDR3 is TGTGCCAGCAGCACAATCGGGGAAGCTTTCTTT. Its protein product is CASSTIGEAFF.

V gene TRBV28 combines with J gene TRBJ1-1; D is unclear. Germline V gene lookup returns CDR1 MDHEN and CDR2 SYDVKM. V was pared by 7 bases and J by 1 base, with 7 bases between. The CDR3 runs 12 residues. CDR3 sequence: CASKRWNTEAFF. CDR3 nucleotide sequence: TGTGCCAGCAAGAGGTGGAACACTGAAGCTTTCTTT.

This chain connects TRBV19 to TRBJ1-6; 10 bases match TRBD1. The trim removed 6 bases at V and 9 bases at J, leaving 8 bases unmatched. The CDR3 is 15 amino acids. CDR1 LNHDA and CDR2 SQIVND come from the germline V gene (reference sequence). In DNA, the CDR3 is TGTGCCAGTAGAGATAAGGGGACAGGGGTTTCACCCCTCCACTTT. Protein sequence: CASRDKGTGVSPLHF. Filled out from reference TRBV19 and TRBJ1-6, the complete variable domain reads DGGITQSPKYLFRKEGQNVTLSCEQNLNHDAMYWYRQDPGQGLRLIYYSQIVNDFQKGDIAEGYSVSREKKESFPLTVTSAQKNPTAFYLCASRDKGTGVSPLHFGNGTRLTVT.